This TCR beta chain comes out of a study of tumor-infiltrating lymphocytes in primary liver carcinoma. At the level of the study: Spanning 30 to 69 years of age, the patients were men and women.

Synthesis of TCR beta cDNA was carried out from approximately 0.55 ug total RNA with a constant-region primer. The TCR beta library was amplified through three nested multiplex PCR rounds in a modified ARM-PCR procedure. Amplification in the first two PCR rounds was performed using TRBV1-TRBV30 forward primers and a C-beta reverse primer for approximately 10 cycles each. TCRdb independently ran MiXCR on the multiplex PCR reads; one entry per CDR3 protein. The sample comprises some 320,000 distinct CDR3 sequences, roughly 60% of which are singletons, and roughly 9% rests with the top ten. The CDR3 is made up of 16 amino acids. Germline CDR1 MGHRA, CDR2 YSYEKL. V shed 2 bases and J 2 bases; nucleotides not matched to a gene: 5. Findings and limits, study-wide: When set against blood, tumors had a significantly higher top-250-clone fraction (p = 0.039).

This clonotype was observed a handful of times. Its antigen is not known. The researchers obtained blood RNA from unsorted whole blood and also extracted germline DNA. This clonotype originated in a man in his forties or fifties with primary liver carcinoma and hepatitis B virus infection. Material for sequencing was peripheral blood. This chain links TRBV4-1 with TRBJ2-7, with 11 bases identical to TRBD2. The CDR3 coding sequence is TGCGCCAGCAGCCAACAGACTAGCGGGGTTACCTACGAGCAGTACTTC. This sequence encodes CASSQQTSGVTYEQYF.